This T cell receptor beta chain comes out of a study of cytomegalovirus exposure and HLA in healthy donors (dated by TCRdb to about 2017). Regarding the research as a whole: An earlier analysis of approximately 590 of the donors reported approximately 290 Gb of sequence data and roughly 110 million unique TCR beta sequences from 150 million to 200 million T cells. All discovery cohort repertoires had been generated on a single sequencing platform. Donor age, sex, ethnicity and CMV serostatus were compiled alongside the repertoire data. A later analysis re-examined previously published TCR beta repertoires from about 700 donors and added high-resolution HLA genotyping to investigate patterns of TCR occurrence. HLA typing included class I and class II loci at four-digit resolution. To predict cytomegalovirus infection status, the study brought together high-throughput TCR immunosequencing, statistical association of individual TCRs with disease status, and machine learning. The study used immunosequencing to profile the T cell repertoires of several hundred subjects and linked those repertoires to cytomegalovirus serostatus. An early release that covered about 640 HLA-typed donors contained approximately 300 gigabases of sequencing data and about 93 million unique TCR sequences. A later genetic analysis took genome-wide SNP genotypes for about three fifths of the 666 donors and used that subset as a discovery cohort. Rather than using new phenotypic data, the later analysis identified candidate immune exposures from TCR beta sequences and from how often those sequences occurred across donors. Five DR-DQ haplotypes were handled as single units for association and clustering, since linkage in the cohort was strong. Typing coverage varied by locus: about 629-640 donors for A, B, C, DRB1 and DQB1; approximately 520 for DQA1; 606 for DPA1; 450 to 480 for DPB1. The study aimed to test whether cataloging public T cell receptors could reveal signatures of past pathogen exposure. An earlier analysis of approximately 580 of the donors used high-throughput TCR beta sequencing to judge whether each TCR beta V gene segment behaved as functional or pseudogenic. Of the roughly 400 genotyped donors, around 81% fell in the genetic ancestry cluster associated with self-reported Caucasian donors. In addition to the first cohort of 500 to 850 subjects, a separate validation cohort of 120 different subjects was used. Across about 370 genotyped donors of the cohort, an average of about 200,000 unique TCR beta nucleotide sequences per donor were sequenced, and around 19% of those sequences were non-productive. The paper's findings and limits, for the study overall: In this cohort, only TCR beta chains were sequenced, and detectable features were limited by the absence of alpha or paired-chain data. According to a later genetic analysis, donors in an Asian-associated ancestry cluster had fewer N-insertions in productive TCRs than the roughly 670-donor mean. Cytomegalovirus status was reported to be diagnosed by the classifier with high specificity and sensitivity in both the original and validation cohorts. In a later genetic analysis, a missense DCLRE1C variant was associated with V-gene and J-gene trimming of TCR beta chains, and the association was replicated in an independent cohort. The presence/absence analyses assumed that sequencing depth was roughly uniform across donors, and that assumption may not be true. The authors suggested that the approach could potentially be extended to other disease states and immunological phenotypes. HLA typing was unavailable for some donors at each locus, so association tests used only the typed subset. Most CMV-associated TCR beta chains appeared to be HLA-restricted in a later analysis, and the HLA associations seemed to be driven largely by CMV exposure. A few of the identified cytomegalovirus-associated TCR beta chains were confirmed in vitro to be specific for cytomegalovirus antigens. Correlated functional status among segregating V segments might reflect linkage disequilibrium, but an unknown experimental factor could not be ruled out. Broadly in line with IMGT annotations, most TCR beta V segments showed up in productive rearrangements about 90% or about 30% of the time in an earlier analysis of approximately 640 of the donors. Strong co-occurrence of HLA alleles, especially DR and DQ, made assigning TCR associations to individual alleles difficult. A later analysis associated about 17,000 TCR beta sequences with specific HLA alleles at a false discovery rate of 0.05. The 87-base-pair reads could not distinguish some IMGT-functional V segments, including TRBV6-2 and TRBV6-3, so those segments were excluded. In a later analysis, TCR association rates were found to vary across HLA loci, with the most associated TCRs seen for DRB1 alleles and the fewest for HLA-C alleles. Over 15 rarely observed V segments, including chromosome 9 orphons, were excluded from the earlier analysis of a few hundred of the donors because counts were too low. In a later analysis, several top co-occurrence clusters were reported to appear linked to parvovirus B19, influenza, CMV and Epstein-Barr virus. Compared with equally common non-associated chains, HLA-associated TCR beta chains in a later analysis were more clonally expanded and had lower generation probabilities. While some public TCRs were present in many individuals, most TCR sequences turned up only very rarely across donors. In the study, 150 to 200 TCR beta chains were listed as associated with cytomegalovirus. CMV serostatus was the only immune exposure information available for the cohort. A cluster of highly shared sequence variants was judged likely to represent a technical artifact of the sequencing pipeline. A further reported finding was that TCR beta sequences accurately predicted the HLA-A and HLA-B alleles for most subjects in the first cohort.

Trimming at the junction amounts to 1 base on V and 2 bases on J, and the germline ends lie 11 bases apart. The germline V gene provides CDR1 MGHRA and CDR2 YSYEKL. The CDR3 runs 16 residues from the cysteine to the phenylalanine. CDR3 DNA only is kept here, 48 bases in frame from base 1. The cohort comprised around 690 healthy bone marrow donors. At the time of sampling, every cohort member was nominally healthy, though immune exposures that went unrecorded were likely present. The donor was CMV seropositive and belonged to the group of some 290 seropositive cohort members. Every donor gave a peripheral blood sample, and the peripheral blood mononuclear cells from that sample were used for TCR beta sequencing. The Qiagen DNeasy Blood Extraction Kit was used to extract genomic DNA from the blood cell samples. Library construction relied on the immunoSEQ multiplex PCR assay. A mixture of 60 forward primers for TCR Vbeta segments and 13 reverse primers for TCR Jbeta segments was used in the multiplex PCR. A multiplex PCR assay on genomic DNA amplified the CDR3 region of rearranged TCR beta genes. On the Illumina HiSeq System, the amplified TCR beta libraries were sequenced as 87-base-pair reads. As for the authors' bioinformatics: A later analysis tallied roughly 78 million unique TCR beta chains across the approximately 670 repertoires, and about 10 million of those chains were shared by two or more donors. Raw reads were error-corrected and collapsed into unique sequences with a nearest-neighbor algorithm that merged closely related sequences to remove PCR and sequencing errors. CDR3 sequences were aligned to IMGT reference sequences to assign V, D and J gene segments. Each retained sequence needed at least a six-nucleotide match to both a V gene segment and a J gene segment. Rearrangements were called productive when the CDR3 lacked stop codons and stayed in frame with V and J; all others were non-productive. CDR3 was defined by IMGT convention, running from the second conserved V-encoded cysteine to the conserved J-encoded phenylalanine. Sequences without an unambiguous match to a single V gene segment were excluded from the earlier analysis of 500 to 700 of the donors. In an earlier analysis of roughly 500 of the donors, V segments were called functional above 56.7% productive rearrangements and were called segregating when the between-donor standard deviation exceeded 5%. A statistical classification framework was built for diagnosing cytomegalovirus status from the catalog of TCR beta chain sequences. A later analysis assigned V and J genes by comparing TCR nucleotide sequences with IMGT/GENE-DB human TR gene sequences. A later analysis assigned CDR3 sequences and most-parsimonious VDJ recombination scenarios with the TCRdist pipeline. In a later analysis, each TCR beta chain was defined by its CDR3 amino acid sequence together with its V-gene family, and reads without a unique V-gene family were excluded. As a way to deal with suspected cross-contamination and a sequencing artifact, a later analysis dropped nearly 600 nucleotide sequences that were highly shared and had low generation probability. For each public chain, a later analysis derived a clonal expansion index from normalized ranks of inferred template counts within each repertoire. In a later analysis, generation probabilities were computed with a VDJ recombination model fitted to out-of-frame rearrangements, and the resulting probabilities were checked against IGoR. A later analysis scored TCR-TCR, TCR-HLA and TCR-CMV co-occurrence with hypergeometric tests, applying a repertoire-size bias correction to TCR pairs. False discovery rates were estimated in a later analysis by permuting HLA or CMV assignments 20 times. A later analysis grouped co-occurring TCRs with DBSCAN, adding TCRdist sequence similarity when clustering within HLA-allele-positive subsets. For co-occurrence clustering, repertoires with fewer than 30,000 or more than 120,000 public chains were excluded, along with four to six repertoires with anomalous nucleotide sharing. TCRdb mirrors the immuneACCESS table, restricted to in-frame sequences. Some clones are absent from its copies; in checked studies, under half trace to an unresolved V gene, and the reason for the others is unknown. V, J and clone size reflect that table, while D and trimming were determined from the DNA. This sample holds tens of thousands of clones; 75% to 85% were observed only once. Roughly 51% of the sample belongs to the ten largest clones.

Note on this clone: No cognate antigen has been identified for it. Per-base quality was not reported, and no clone a single base away is much larger than it.

The chain employs TRBV4-1 and TRBJ1-4; tentative D gene TRBD1, with 6 bases matching. The source material was PBMCs. This sequence was found in a man aged 50 or older in good health and CMV-seropositive. The CDR3 protein: CASSQGDIRTNEKLFF. The bases read TGCGCCAGCAGCCAAGGGGACATTCGGACTAATGAAAAACTGTTTTTT.